Included here is one T cell receptor beta chain sequence, with context. Libraries were prepared by immunoSEQ multiplex PCR; TCRdb keeps only in-frame clonotypes and omits some of them. This table holds more than 7,500 clones, about 85% found once. The data stem from a study of OX40 agonist ivuxolimab in advanced cancers. CDR1 WNHNN and CDR2 SYGVQD come from the germline V gene (reference sequence). This CDR3 spans 12 amino acids. V gave up 3 bases and J gave up 8 bases, with 8 bases separating them. The material sequenced was CD4+ or CD8+ T cells sorted from blood, taken in a trial of the OX40 agonist ivuxolimab. This sequence joins TRBV10-1 and TRBJ2-1; D possibly matches TRBD1 or TRBD2 (5 bases each). The origin of this receptor is an adult with an advanced solid tumor such as melanoma, head and neck, liver or kidney cancer. The chain's CDR3 is CASSDEGHEQFF. CDR3 in DNA: TGCGCCAGCAGTGATGAGGGACATGAGCAGTTCTTC.